The 16 T cell receptor beta chains reported below all come from one sample, sequenced in a study of T cell responses to AZD1222 COVID-19 vaccine. TCRdb's copy holds only in-frame clones and misses some; the assay was immunoSEQ multiplex PCR. This table has around 130,000 clones, about 86% appearing once. The specimen was peripheral blood, collected 28 days after the second AZD1222 dose. Receptors originate from an adult who received the AZD1222 COVID-19 vaccine.

This chain joins TRBV7-2 and TRBJ1-2; no reliable D call. This CDR3 spans 13 amino acids. Trimming took 4 bases from V and 8 from J, leaving 14 bases between them. Germline V CDR1 and CDR2: SGHTA, FQGNSA. CDR3 region: CASSSAGWHGYTF. The CDR3 DNA follows: TGTGCCAGCAGCTCCGCGGGGTGGCACGGCTACACCTTC.

V and J are TRBV19 and TRBJ1-1; TRBD1 might be the D (6 bases). Trimming cost V 7 bases and J 2 bases, with 11 bases left between them. The germline V gene encodes CDR1 LNHDA and CDR2 SQIVND (reference sequence). The CDR3 spans 13 residues. The CDR3 here is CASTLTGNTEAFF. DNA of the CDR3: TGTGCCAGTACTCTGACAGGAAACACTGAAGCTTTCTTT.

The chain combines TRBV6-5 with TRBJ1-2; the D is unclear. Germline V gene data show CDR1 as MNHEY and CDR2 as SVGAGI. Trimming took off 0 bases at V and 1 base at J, with 9 bases between the two ends. The CDR3 runs to 15 residues. The CDR3 sequence is CASSYSVDLNYGYTF. Written as DNA, the CDR3 is TGTGCCAGCAGTTACTCCGTAGACCTTAACTATGGCTACACCTTC.

This chain links TRBV3-1 (or the pseudogene TRBV3-2) with TRBJ1-1, with D possibly being TRBD1 (6 bases). Germline CDR1 and CDR2: LGHDT and YNNKEL (reference sequence). This CDR3 is 15 amino acids long. The V end was cut by 0 bases, the J end by 4 bases, with 12 bases between. CDR3 sequence: CASSQDASRGTEAFF. In DNA, the CDR3 is TGTGCCAGCAGCCAAGATGCGAGCAGGGGCACTGAAGCTTTCTTT.

CDR3 nucleotides: TGTGCCAGCAGGCCCGGGGGGGACGGAAACACCATATATTTT. Translated: CASRPGGDGNTIYF. The chain employs TRBV2 and TRBJ1-3; possible D gene TRBD1, 5 bases. Trimming left V 6 bases short and J 4 bases short, with 13 bases between. This CDR3 has 14 amino acids. Per the germline V gene, CDR1 is SNHLY and CDR2 is FYNNEI.

The rearrangement joins TRBV5-4 to TRBJ1-1; tentatively, D is TRBD1 (5 bases). The CDR3 contains 15 residues. V was cut by 2 bases and J by 3 bases, with 14 bases left in between. Germline assignment: CDR1 SGHNT and CDR2 YYREEE (reference sequence). CDR3 nucleotide sequence: TGTGCCAGCAGCTTCGAGGGGTGGGGGTACACTGAAGCTTTCTTT. Protein sequence: CASSFEGWGYTEAFF.

The chain is built from TRBV4-2 and TRBJ2-3, with D possibly matching TRBD2 (5 bases). The ends were cut back, 1 base at V and 0 bases at J, with 11 bases in the middle. The CDR3 spans 16 residues. Germline CDR1 and CDR2: LGHNA and YNFKEQ. CDR3 in amino acids: CASSQAFSGSTDTQYF. Written as DNA, the CDR3 is TGTGCCAGCAGCCAAGCCTTCAGCGGTAGCACAGATACGCAGTATTTT.

The V call is TRBV15, the J call TRBJ2-7; TRBD1 agrees at 8 bases. Germline assignment: CDR1 LNHNV and CDR2 YYDKDF (reference sequence). CDR3 length: 15 residues. The junction had 6 bases not matched to a gene; V was cut back by 1 base and J by 4 bases. For the CDR3, the DNA is TGTGCCACCAGCAGAGGACGACAGGGGAAGTACGAGCAGTACTTC. Translated, it gives CATSRGRQGKYEQYF.

The chain combines TRBV13 with TRBJ1-2; D not certain. The CDR3 has 12 residues. V lost 5 bases and J lost 7, with 11 bases in between. Per germline, CDR1 PRHDT and CDR2 FYEKMQ (reference sequence). In DNA form, the CDR3 reads TGTGCCAGCAGCCCGCGGGAGGGTGGCTACACCTTC. This codes for CASSPREGGYTF.

The count of this clone is one. The CDR3 region is CASSTRTGFDGYTF. DNA for the CDR3: TGTGCCAGCAGTACCCGGACAGGGTTCGATGGCTACACCTTC. The genes are TRBV6-5 and TRBJ1-2; TRBD1 matches at 8 bases. With 5 bases clipped from V and 6 bases from J, the junction kept 8 bases outside the gene matches. The CDR3 totals 14 residues. CDR1 is MNHEY, CDR2 SVGAGI, per germline.

CDR3 loop: CASSELGQGAIQNTGELFF. The DNA of the CDR3 is TGCGCCAGCAGTGAGTTAGGGCAGGGGGCGATTCAAAACACCGGGGAGCTGTTTTTT. The rearrangement joins TRBV10-2 to TRBJ2-2; TRBD1 matches 8 bases. CDR3 length: 19 amino acids. J lost 2 bases, V lost 1 base, and 12 bases had no gene match. Germline CDR1 reads WSHSY; CDR2 reads SAAADI.

The chain is built from TRBV18 and TRBJ1-2; 8 nucleotides match TRBD1. J lost 8 bases, V lost 3 bases, and 8 bases had no gene match. The germline V gene has CDR1 KGHSH and CDR2 LQKENI. The CDR3 runs 14 residues. The CDR3 region is CASSPRGQGEGYTF. The DNA of the CDR3 is TGTGCCAGCTCACCGCGTGGACAGGGTGAAGGCTACACCTTC.

The chain joins TRBV5-1 to TRBJ1-2, with D tentatively TRBD1 (5 bases). V was clipped by 0 bases and J by 6 bases, with 15 bases between them. Germline V gene data show CDR1 as SGHRS and CDR2 as YFSETQ. The CDR3 contains 15 residues. This CDR3 reads CASSLGFGGADGYTF. The DNA of the CDR3 is TGCGCCAGCAGCTTGGGTTTCGGGGGAGCGGATGGCTACACCTTC.

The chain carries TRBV4-1 and TRBJ2-1; 14 nucleotides line up with TRBD2. Unmatched junction bases numbered 4, after V lost 3 bases and J lost 9 bases. Looked up from germline, CDR1 is MGHRA and CDR2 is YSYEKL. The CDR3 is 15 residues long. The CDR3 region is CASSQTSGGESEQFF. In DNA form, the CDR3 reads TGCGCCAGCAGCCAGACTAGCGGGGGGGAAAGTGAGCAGTTCTTC.

The count of this clone is one. The rearrangement uses TRBV2 and TRBJ1-5, with no clear D. The CDR3 has 15 amino acids. Trimming pared 6 bases from V and 3 bases from J, leaving 15 bases between. Germline V CDR1 and CDR2: SNHLY, FYNNEI. CDR3 DNA: TGTGCCAGCAGCCGTGGACGAACAGACAATCAGCCCCAGCATTTT. Translating it yields CASSRGRTDNQPQHF.

The J gene is TRBJ2-1, the V gene TRBV19; 8 bases are a match to TRBD1. The CDR3 runs to 15 residues. Trimming removed 2 bases from V and 7 bases from J; junction bases left unmatched: 7. From germline, CDR1 is LNHDA and CDR2 SQIVND (reference sequence). This chain's CDR3 is CASSIRQGSGNEQFF. CDR3 coding DNA: TGTGCCAGTAGTATAAGACAGGGGTCGGGTAATGAGCAGTTCTTC.